This T cell receptor (beta chain) was obtained from a study of blood T cell repertoires in COVID-19 (dated by TCRdb to the early 2020s). Notes on the research overall: Collaborator samples came from the United States, Italy and Spain and covered acute and convalescent phases of COVID-19. The material from the prospective study consisted of cDNA or gDNA derived from T cells, B-cell-depleted T cells, or PBMCs. Sample metadata almost always included a de-identified subject ID, COVID-19 status, age in years and sex. Samples were obtained from the ongoing ImmuneRACE study (first 160 participants) and from about 1,300 subjects provided by 6 global collaborators. A freely available public database, intended as a resource for researchers studying the immune response to SARS-CoV-2, is where the repertoires were released. Deeply sampled blood TCRbeta repertoires from subjects exposed to, actively infected with, or recovered from COVID-19 were included in the dataset. Where available, HLA class I and class II types were obtained from metadata supplied by the sample provider rather than from assay-based typing.

One collaborating source in Seattle enrolled patients while the patients were actively infected and followed the patients over time throughout the course of disease. Whole blood was collected in K2EDTA tubes by collaborating institutions according to the institutions' own protocols. For TCRbeta analysis, collaborator samples were shipped as frozen whole blood, as isolated PBMCs, or as DNA extracted from either sample type. V and J are truncated by 0 bases and 9 bases respectively, leaving an intervening sequence of 6 bases. Spanning cysteine to phenylalanine, the CDR3 consists of 13 amino acids. The entry retains the CDR3 DNA only, 39 bases that are in frame from base 1. According to the germline V gene (reference sequence), CDR1 reads LGHDT and CDR2 reads YNNKEL. TCRbeta CDR3 regions were amplified from genomic DNA using the immunoSEQ Assay, a bias-controlled multiplex PCR. The original pipeline was this. The number of nucleated cells in each sample was estimated from the amplification of reference gene primers within the assay. To quantify the absolute abundance of each unique TCRbeta CDR3 rearrangement, sequence reads were collapsed and filtered. For each sample, productive Simpson clonality was calculated by taking the square root of Simpson's diversity index across productive rearrangements. What TCRdb holds here is the immuneACCESS table cut down to in-frame rearrangements. Part of the clones is not present; checked against another copy, under half of the missing clones reflect an unresolved V gene, and the others are unexplained. D and trimming were read from the DNA, whereas the V and J calls and clone size are those reported in that table. Present in this sample are around 280,000 clones, roughly 86% of which were seen just once. Over 8.5% of the sample comes from the top ten.

What the work shows at the level of the full study, not this receptor alone: The amount of clinical and demographic metadata varied by source and participant and was provided uncurated.

Regarding this clone: Its target antigen remains unknown. Nothing much larger sits one base from this clone, and base qualities are not available.

The chain is assembled from TRBV3-1 (or the pseudogene TRBV3-2) and TRBJ1-6, with the D segment identity uncertain. Input material: peripheral blood. The TCR was taken from a young woman with COVID-19, enrolled during active disease. The CDR3: CASSQEGGSPLHF. The DNA sequence is given as TGTGCCAGCAGCCAAGAAGGCGGTTCACCCCTCCACTTT.